A selection of T cell receptor beta chains follows, all from one sample in a study of a mutant IDH1 vaccine in newly diagnosed glioma. No antigen is known for these receptors. The assay was immunoSEQ multiplex PCR, and TCRdb's table has in-frame clones only and misses some. The table includes 50,000 to 60,000 clones, roughly nine tenths detected once. Here the sequenced sample was PBMCs, taken from a glioma patient whose treatment included an IDH1 peptide vaccine. These TCRs come from a man aged 50 to 59 with glioma. CDR3s include the opening cysteine and the closing phenylalanine or tryptophan. The order of the fields is D gene, V gene, J gene, CDR3 protein. The D gene is left open where the match is weak.

D: NA
V: TRBV7-2
J: TRBJ2-6
CDR3: CASSSFGGSGANVLTF

D: NA
V: TRBV7-3
J: TRBJ2-3
CDR3: CASSLGTYSTDTQYF

D: TRBD1
V: TRBV7-6
J: TRBJ1-5
CDR3: CASSHQQGNNQPQHF

D: NA
V: TRBV11-2
J: TRBJ1-5
CDR3: CASSLVGGVNQPQHF

D: TRBD2
V: TRBV18
J: TRBJ2-5
CDR3: CASSGGGGETQYF

D: NA
V: TRBV15
J: TRBJ2-1
CDR3: CATSSLGSYNEQFF

D: NA
V: TRBV5-4
J: TRBJ2-1
CDR3: CASSLATGLGEQFF

D: TRBD1
V: TRBV5-1
J: TRBJ1-2
CDR3: CASTDTDDTRDRGIYGYTF

D: NA
V: TRBV2
J: TRBJ2-3
CDR3: CASSGVARPDTQYF

D: NA
V: TRBV2
J: TRBJ2-7
CDR3: CASVAGRRGVSEQYF